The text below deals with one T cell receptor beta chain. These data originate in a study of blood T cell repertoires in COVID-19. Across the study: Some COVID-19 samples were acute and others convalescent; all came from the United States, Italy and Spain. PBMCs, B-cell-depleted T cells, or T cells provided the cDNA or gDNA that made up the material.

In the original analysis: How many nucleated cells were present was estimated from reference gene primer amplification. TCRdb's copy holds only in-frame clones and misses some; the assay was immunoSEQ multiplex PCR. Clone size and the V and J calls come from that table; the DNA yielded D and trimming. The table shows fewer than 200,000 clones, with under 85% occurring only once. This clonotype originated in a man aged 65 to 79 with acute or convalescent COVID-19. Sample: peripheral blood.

The chain's CDR3 is CATSDEGTTYEQYF. As DNA, the CDR3 is TGTGCCACCAGTGATGAAGGGACAACCTACGAGCAGTACTTC. The chain is built from TRBV24-1 and TRBJ2-7; D is perhaps TRBD1 (6 bases). CDR1 KGHDR and CDR2 SFDVKD come from the germline V gene. This CDR3 is built from 14 residues. V shed 3 bases and J shed 2 bases, with 10 bases lying between them.